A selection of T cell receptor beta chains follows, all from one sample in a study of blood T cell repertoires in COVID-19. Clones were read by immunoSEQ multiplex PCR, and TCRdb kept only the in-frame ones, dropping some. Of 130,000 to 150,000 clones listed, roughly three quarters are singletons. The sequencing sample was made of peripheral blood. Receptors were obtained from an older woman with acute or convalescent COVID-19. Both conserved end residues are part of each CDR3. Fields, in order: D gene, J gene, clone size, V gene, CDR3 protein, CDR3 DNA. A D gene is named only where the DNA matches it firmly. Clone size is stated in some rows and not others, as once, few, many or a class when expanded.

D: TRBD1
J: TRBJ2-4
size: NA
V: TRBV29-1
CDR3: CSVAAGGANIQYF
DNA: TGCAGCGTTGCGGCAGGGGGCGCGAACATTCAGTACTTC

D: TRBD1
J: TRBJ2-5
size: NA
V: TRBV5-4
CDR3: CASSSPAGGRETQYF
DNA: TGTGCCAGCAGCTCACCAGCAGGGGGCCGGGAGACCCAGTACTTC

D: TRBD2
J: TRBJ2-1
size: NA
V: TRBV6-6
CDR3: CASSYAGVNYNEQFF
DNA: TGTGCCAGCAGTTACGCGGGAGTCAACTACAATGAGCAGTTCTTC

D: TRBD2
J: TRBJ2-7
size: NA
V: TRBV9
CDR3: CASSVPRSPGLRSYEQYF
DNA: TGTGCCAGCAGCGTACCCCGGTCCCCGGGACTAAGGTCCTACGAGCAGTACTTC

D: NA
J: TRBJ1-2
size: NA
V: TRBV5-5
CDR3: CASSLAGRVDYGYTF
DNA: TGTGCCAGCAGCTTGGCAGGGAGGGTGGACTATGGCTACACCTTC

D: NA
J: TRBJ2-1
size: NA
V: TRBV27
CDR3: CASSLASYNEQFF
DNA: TGTGCCAGCAGTTTAGCTAGCTACAATGAGCAGTTCTTC

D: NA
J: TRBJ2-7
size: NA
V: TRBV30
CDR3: CAWSTTPSYEQYF
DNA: TGTGCCTGGTCGACTACACCCTCCTACGAGCAGTACTTC

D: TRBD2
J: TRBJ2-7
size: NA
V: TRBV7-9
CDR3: CASSSMVGRSSYEQYF
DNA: TGTGCCAGCAGCTCGATGGTCGGGAGGTCCTCCTACGAGCAGTACTTC

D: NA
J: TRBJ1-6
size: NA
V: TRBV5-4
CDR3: CASSMAGVNSPLHF
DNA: TGTGCCAGCAGCATGGCAGGGGTGAATTCACCCCTCCACTTT

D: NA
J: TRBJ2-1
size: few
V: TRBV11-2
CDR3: CASRTQGGSYNEQFF
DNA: TGTGCCAGCAGGACCCAGGGAGGATCCTACAATGAGCAGTTCTTC

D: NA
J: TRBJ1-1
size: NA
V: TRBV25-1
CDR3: CASSDLREASSLNTEAFF
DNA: TGTGCCAGCAGTGATCTCAGGGAGGCCTCCTCCCTGAACACTGAAGCTTTCTTT

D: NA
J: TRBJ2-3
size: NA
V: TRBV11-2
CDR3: CASSLNRFIDTQYF
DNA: TGTGCCAGCAGCTTAAACAGGTTTATAGATACGCAGTATTTT

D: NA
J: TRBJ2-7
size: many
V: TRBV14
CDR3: CASSGELYEQYF
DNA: TGTGCCAGCAGCGGAGAACTGTACGAGCAGTACTTC

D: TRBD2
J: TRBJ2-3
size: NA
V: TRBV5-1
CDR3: CASSIPAGARDTQYF
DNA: TGCGCCAGCAGTATCCCAGCGGGAGCGAGAGATACGCAGTATTTT

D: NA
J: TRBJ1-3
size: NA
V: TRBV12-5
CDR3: CASGPPGISGNTIYF
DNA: TGTGCTAGTGGTCCCCCCGGGATCTCTGGAAACACCATATATTTT

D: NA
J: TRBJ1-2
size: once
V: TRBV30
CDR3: CAWSEGQGIGGYTF
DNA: TGTGCCTGGAGTGAGGGGCAGGGGATCGGAGGCTACACCTTC

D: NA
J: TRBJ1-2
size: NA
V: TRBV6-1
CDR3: CAGGYGGYTF
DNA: TGTGCCGGAGGGTACGGTGGCTACACCTTC

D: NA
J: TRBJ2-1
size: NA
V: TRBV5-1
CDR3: CASSFLPGYNEQFF
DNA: TGCGCCAGCAGCTTCCTACCAGGGTACAATGAGCAGTTCTTC

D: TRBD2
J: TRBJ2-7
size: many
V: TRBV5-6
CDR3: CASSLLAGAYEQYF
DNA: TGTGCCAGCAGCTTGCTAGCGGGGGCCTACGAGCAGTACTTC

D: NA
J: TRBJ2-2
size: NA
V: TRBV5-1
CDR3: CASSLTSFAGELFF
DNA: TGCGCCAGCAGCTTGACTAGTTTTGCCGGGGAGCTGTTTTTT

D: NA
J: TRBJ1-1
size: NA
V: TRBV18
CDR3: CASSPEGSTEAFF
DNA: TGTGCCAGCTCACCGGAAGGGAGCACTGAAGCTTTCTTT

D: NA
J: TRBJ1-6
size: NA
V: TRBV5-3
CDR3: CARSLKVPYRRVSSYNSPLHF
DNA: TGTGCCAGAAGCTTGAAGGTTCCATATCGGCGGGTAAGCTCCTATAATTCACCCCTCCACTTT

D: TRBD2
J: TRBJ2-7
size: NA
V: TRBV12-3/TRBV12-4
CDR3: CASRRTSGYEQYF
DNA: TGTGCCAGCAGGAGGACTAGCGGCTACGAGCAGTACTTC

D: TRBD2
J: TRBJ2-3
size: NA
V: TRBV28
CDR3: CASSLEGRVTDTQYF
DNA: TGTGCCAGCAGTTTGGAAGGGAGGGTCACAGATACGCAGTATTTT

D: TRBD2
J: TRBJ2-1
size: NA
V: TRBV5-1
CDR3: CASRPPGLAGVSEQFF
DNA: TGCGCCAGCAGACCTCCGGGACTAGCGGGAGTCAGTGAGCAGTTCTTC

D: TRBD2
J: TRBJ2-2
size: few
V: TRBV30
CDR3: CAVSGSFAGELFF
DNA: TGTGCCGTTAGCGGGAGCTTCGCCGGGGAGCTGTTTTTT

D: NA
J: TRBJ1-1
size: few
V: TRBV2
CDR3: CASRGLRGNTEAFF
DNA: TGTGCCAGCAGAGGACTAAGGGGGAACACTGAAGCTTTCTTT

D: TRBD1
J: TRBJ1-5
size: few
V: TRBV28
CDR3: CASSPFDRVGYNQPQHF
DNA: TGTGCCAGCAGTCCCTTCGACAGGGTGGGGTACAATCAGCCCCAGCATTTT

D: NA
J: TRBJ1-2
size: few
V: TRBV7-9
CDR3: CASSLAAGGTYGYTF
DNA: TGTGCCAGCAGCTTAGCGGCGGGGGGGACATATGGCTACACCTTC

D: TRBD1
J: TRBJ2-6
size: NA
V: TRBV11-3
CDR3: CASSLDGQGWLFSGANVLTF
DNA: TGTGCCAGCAGCTTAGATGGACAGGGCTGGTTGTTCTCTGGGGCCAACGTCCTGACTTTC

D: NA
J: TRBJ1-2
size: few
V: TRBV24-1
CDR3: CATSDQRYGYTF
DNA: TGTGCCACCAGTGATCAGAGGTATGGCTACACCTTC

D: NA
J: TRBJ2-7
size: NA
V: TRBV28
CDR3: CASSLSPRLALSYEQYF
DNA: TGTGCCAGCAGTTTAAGTCCCAGGCTAGCACTTTCCTACGAGCAGTACTTC

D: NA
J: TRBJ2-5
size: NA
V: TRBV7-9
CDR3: CASSLQLLLGGPAPQYF
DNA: TGTGCCAGCAGCTTACAACTTCTTCTAGGGGGACCCGCTCCACAGTACTTC

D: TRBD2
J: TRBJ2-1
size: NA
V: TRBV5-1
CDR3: CASRRGASGAYNEQFF
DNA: TGCGCCAGCCGCCGGGGGGCTAGCGGGGCATACAATGAGCAGTTCTTC

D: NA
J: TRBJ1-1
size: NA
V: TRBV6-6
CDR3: CASSYSDRQAFF
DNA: TGTGCCAGCAGTTACTCTGATAGACAGGCTTTCTTT

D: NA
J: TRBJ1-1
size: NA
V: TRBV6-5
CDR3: CASSYPVGETEAFF
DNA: TGTGCCAGCAGTTACCCAGTCGGAGAAACTGAAGCTTTCTTT

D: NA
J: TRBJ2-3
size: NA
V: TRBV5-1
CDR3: CASSLKDTQYF
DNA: TGCGCCAGCAGCCTAAAAGATACGCAGTATTTT

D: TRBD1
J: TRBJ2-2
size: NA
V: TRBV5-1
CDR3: CASRTGTRESGELFF
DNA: TGCGCCAGCCGGACAGGGACAAGGGAGTCCGGGGAGCTGTTTTTT

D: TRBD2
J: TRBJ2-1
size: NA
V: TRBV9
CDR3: CASSVATGVPGLAGGAQYNEQFF
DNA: TGTGCCAGCAGCGTAGCTACGGGGGTGCCGGGACTAGCGGGAGGGGCTCAGTATAATGAGCAGTTCTTC